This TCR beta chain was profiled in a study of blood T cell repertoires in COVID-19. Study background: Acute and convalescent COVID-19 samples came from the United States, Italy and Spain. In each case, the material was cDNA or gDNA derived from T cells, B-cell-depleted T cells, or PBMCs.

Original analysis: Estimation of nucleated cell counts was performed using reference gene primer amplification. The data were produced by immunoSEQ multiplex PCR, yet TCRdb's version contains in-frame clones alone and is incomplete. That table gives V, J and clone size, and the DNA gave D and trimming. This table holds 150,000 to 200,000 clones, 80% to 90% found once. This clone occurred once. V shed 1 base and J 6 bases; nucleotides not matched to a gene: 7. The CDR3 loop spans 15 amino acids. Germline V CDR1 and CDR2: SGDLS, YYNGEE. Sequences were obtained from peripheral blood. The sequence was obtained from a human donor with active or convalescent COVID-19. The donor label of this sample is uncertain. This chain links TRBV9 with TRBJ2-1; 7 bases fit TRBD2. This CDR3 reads CASSVPGLNPNEQFF. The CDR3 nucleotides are TGTGCCAGCAGCGTACCGGGACTAAACCCCAATGAGCAGTTCTTC.